A selection of T cell receptor beta chains follows, all from one sample in a study of CD8 T cells in ankylosing spondylitis. TCRdb recomputed calls from the 5' RACE reads with MiXCR, one row per CDR3 protein. The table shows over 30,000 distinct CDR3 sequences, with about 17% occurring only once. The sample comprised blood. These receptor sequences come from a male donor with ankylosing spondylitis or in good health (not recorded which). The CDR3 runs from the conserved cysteine through the conserved F or W. The D gene is left open where the match is weak. Where a row states a size, it is once, few, many or the class of an expanded clone; other rows omit it.

clone_size	v_call	j_call	d_call	cdr3_aa	cdr3_nt
once	TRBV5-1	TRBJ2-2	-	CASSLEVNTGELFF	TGCGCCAGCAGCTTGGAGGTGAACACCGGGGAGCTGTTTTTT
few	TRBV5-1	TRBJ2-1	TRBD2	CASSSGLAGVDEQFF	TGCGCCAGCAGCTCGGGACTAGCGGGAGTGGATGAGCAGTTCTTC
-	TRBV6-2/TRBV6-3	TRBJ1-1	TRBD1	CASSYGGGLTEAFF	TGTGCCAGCAGTTATGGAGGGGGCTTAACTGAAGCTTTCTTT
many	TRBV20-1	TRBJ1-3	-	CSASSRDYSSGNTIYF	TGCAGTGCTAGTAGCCGGGACTACAGCTCTGGAAACACCATATATTTT
-	TRBV4-2	TRBJ2-2	TRBD1	CASSHDRGGGELFF	TGTGCCAGCAGCCACGACAGGGGAGGCGGGGAGCTGTTTTTT
few	TRBV20-1	TRBJ1-4	-	CSAPSTEAGAGEKLFF	TGCAGTGCTCCCTCCACGGAGGCAGGGGCTGGGGAAAAACTGTTTTTT
-	TRBV5-5	TRBJ2-1	-	CASSLKGAADNEQFF	TGTGCCAGCAGCTTGAAAGGGGCGGCCGACAATGAGCAGTTCTTC
many	TRBV28	TRBJ1-5	-	CASSLDGTATSNQPQHF	TGTGCCAGCAGTTTGGACGGCACAGCTACTAGCAATCAGCCCCAGCATTTT
few	TRBV5-1	TRBJ2-1	-	CASSSREEQFF	TGCGCCAGCAGCTCTAGGGAAGAGCAGTTCTTC
-	TRBV10-3	TRBJ2-3	-	CAISTKDTQYF	TGTGCCATCAGTACCAAAGATACGCAGTATTTT
many	TRBV10-2	TRBJ2-5	-	CASSQMVEEAQYF	TGCGCCAGCAGTCAAATGGTAGAGGAGGCCCAGTACTTC
-	TRBV7-9	TRBJ2-3	-	CASSLMGDTQYF	TGTGCCAGCAGCTTAATGGGAGATACGCAGTATTTT
-	TRBV29-1	TRBJ2-3	-	CSVGKKDTQYF	TGCAGCGTTGGAAAGAAAGATACGCAGTATTTT
many	TRBV7-2	TRBJ2-2	TRBD1	CASTMDRANTGELFF	TGTGCCAGCACCATGGACAGGGCGAACACCGGGGAGCTGTTTTTT
few	TRBV27	TRBJ2-6	-	CASSPRVGVGGANVLTF	TGTGCCAGCAGCCCCCGGGTTGGGGTCGGTGGGGCCAACGTCCTGACTTTC
-	TRBV21-1	TRBJ2-1	-	CASTLTVQRGRYGQFF	TGTGCCAGCACCCTTACAGTGCAGCGGGGGAGATATGGGCAGTTCTTC
many	TRBV6-4	TRBJ2-2	TRBD2	CASSGAGGTGELFF	TGTGCCAGCAGTGGAGCGGGAGGCACCGGGGAGCTGTTTTTT
few	TRBV12-3/TRBV12-4	TRBJ2-3	-	CASRGGATSTDTQYF	TGTGCCAGCAGAGGGGGGGCAACAAGCACAGATACGCAGTATTTT
-	TRBV28	TRBJ1-4	-	CASSWIGQREEKLFF	TGTGCCAGCAGTTGGATCGGACAAAGGGAAGAAAAACTGTTTTTT
many	TRBV5-4	TRBJ1-1	TRBD1	CASSPTGDEAFF	TGTGCCAGCAGCCCGACAGGGGATGAAGCTTTCTTT
few	TRBV20-1	TRBJ1-3	TRBD1	CSARGQGENTIYF	TGCAGTGCTAGGGGACAGGGGGAGAACACCATATATTTT
few	TRBV7-3	TRBJ2-1	-	CASSPDIGPYNEQFF	TGTGCCAGCAGCCCCGATATAGGTCCTTACAATGAGCAGTTCTTC
few	TRBV15	TRBJ2-3	-	CATSNDWSTDTQYF	TGTGCCACCAGCAACGACTGGAGCACAGATACGCAGTATTTT
-	TRBV28	TRBJ2-1	TRBD2	CASTREGGYNEQFF	TGTGCCAGCACCCGGGAGGGGGGATACAATGAGCAGTTCTTC
-	TRBV5-1	TRBJ2-4	-	CASSGGLGIQYF	TGCGCCAGCAGCGGGGGACTGGGCATTCAGTACTTC
many	TRBV4-3	TRBJ2-4	TRBD1	CASSQGLDRGPVRLEEIQYF	TGCGCCAGCAGCCAGGGTCTAGACAGGGGGCCGGTTCGACTAGAAGAGATTCAGTACTTC
few	TRBV6-1	TRBJ1-5	-	CASSELGTSNQPQHF	TGTGCCAGCAGTGAATTGGGCACCAGCAATCAGCCCCAGCATTTT
-	TRBV12-3/TRBV12-4	TRBJ1-1	TRBD1	CASRAYRGRTSEAFF	TGTGCCAGCAGAGCGTACAGGGGGCGGACCTCTGAAGCTTTCTTT
-	TRBV20-1	TRBJ2-3	TRBD2	CSARLGLAGGTDTQYF	TGCAGTGCTAGGCTGGGACTAGCGGGGGGGACAGATACGCAGTATTTT
few	TRBV12-3/TRBV12-4	TRBJ2-2	TRBD1	CASSRQGDTGELFF	TGTGCCAGCAGTCGACAGGGGGATACCGGGGAGCTGTTTTTT
-	TRBV27	TRBJ1-3	-	CASSLGRMGNTIYF	TGTGCCAGCAGTTTAGGCAGGATGGGGAACACCATATATTTT
many	TRBV6-5	TRBJ1-2	TRBD1	CASSFSTGTVGGYTF	TGTGCCAGCAGTTTCTCCACCGGGACAGTCGGCGGCTACACCTTC
few	TRBV6-2/TRBV6-3	TRBJ2-7	-	CASSYSVGGNEQYF	TGTGCCAGCAGTTACTCTGTTGGGGGAAACGAGCAGTACTTC
few	TRBV20-1	TRBJ2-1	-	CSGLSYNEQFF	TGCAGTGGTCTAAGCTACAATGAGCAGTTCTTC
-	TRBV7-9	TRBJ1-1	TRBD1	CASSLSTGRNTEAFF	TGTGCCAGCAGCTTATCGACAGGGCGAAACACTGAAGCTTTCTTT
-	TRBV10-3	TRBJ2-7	TRBD2	CAISIGTSGSYRYEQYF	TGTGCCATCAGTATCGGGACTAGCGGGAGTTACCGCTACGAGCAGTACTTC
-	TRBV28	TRBJ2-7	TRBD1	CASRGQGSYEQYF	TGCGCCAGCAGAGGACAGGGTAGCTACGAGCAGTACTTC
few	TRBV4-2	TRBJ2-2	-	CASSQVGQGLTGELFF	TGTGCCAGCAGCCAAGTGGGGCAGGGATTGACCGGGGAGCTGTTTTTT
few	TRBV7-8	TRBJ1-1	-	CASSVLALTNTEAFF	TGTGCCAGCAGCGTCTTGGCACTAACGAACACTGAAGCTTTCTTT
few	TRBV12-3/TRBV12-4	TRBJ2-1	TRBD1	CASSFSGQGFNEQFF	TGTGCCAGCAGTTTTTCCGGACAGGGTTTCAATGAGCAGTTCTTC
-	TRBV6-5	TRBJ2-2	TRBD1	CASTDGIGGRELFF	TGTGCCAGCACCGACGGCATAGGGGGCCGGGAGCTGTTTTTT
-	TRBV29-1	TRBJ2-1	-	CSVEGLSPNEQFF	TGCAGCGTTGAAGGGCTTTCCCCTAATGAGCAGTTCTTC
-	TRBV10-3	TRBJ1-1	TRBD1	CAISWGQGRNTEAFF	TGTGCCATCAGTTGGGGACAGGGGCGGAACACTGAAGCTTTCTTT